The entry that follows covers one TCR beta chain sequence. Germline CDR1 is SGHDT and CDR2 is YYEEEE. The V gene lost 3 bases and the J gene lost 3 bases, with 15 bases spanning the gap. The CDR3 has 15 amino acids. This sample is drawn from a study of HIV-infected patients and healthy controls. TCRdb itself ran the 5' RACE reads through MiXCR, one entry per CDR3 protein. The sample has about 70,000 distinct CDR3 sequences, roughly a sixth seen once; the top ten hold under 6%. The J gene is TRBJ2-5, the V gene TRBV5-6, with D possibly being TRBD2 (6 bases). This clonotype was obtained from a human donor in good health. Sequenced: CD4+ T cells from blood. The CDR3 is CASSWGRTTKETQYF. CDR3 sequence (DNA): TGTGCCAGCAGCTGGGGTAGGACTACTAAAGAGACCCAGTACTTC.